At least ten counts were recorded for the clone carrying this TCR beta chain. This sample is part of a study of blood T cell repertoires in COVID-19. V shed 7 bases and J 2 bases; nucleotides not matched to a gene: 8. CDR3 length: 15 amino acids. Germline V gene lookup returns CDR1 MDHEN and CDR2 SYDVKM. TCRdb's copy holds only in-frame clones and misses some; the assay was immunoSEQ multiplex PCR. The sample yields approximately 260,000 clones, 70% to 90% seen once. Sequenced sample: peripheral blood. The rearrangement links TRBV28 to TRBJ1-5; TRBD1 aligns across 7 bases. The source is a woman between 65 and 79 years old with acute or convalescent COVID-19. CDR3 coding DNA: TGTGCCAGCAACCGTCCCGGGACAGGCAATCAGCCCCAGCATTTT. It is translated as CASNRPGTGNQPQHF.